Given below is one T cell receptor beta chain in context. This entry is derived from a study of control samples from healthy donors and cancer patients. Produced via immunoSEQ multiplex PCR; TCRdb's table is partial and in-frame only. The profile shows around 200,000 clones, roughly 91% of them singletons. CDR1 and CDR2 (germline): SGDLS, YYNGEE. The V end was cut by 4 bases, the J end by 1 base, with 17 bases between. This CDR3 comprises 16 residues. The specimen sequenced was blood. V gene TRBV9 combines with J gene TRBJ1-1; the D is unclear. This TCR was recovered from a woman between 25 and 40 years old in good health. The CDR3 here is CASSQVHGVRNTEAFF. Here the CDR3 DNA reads TGTGCCAGCAGCCAAGTCCACGGGGTCCGGAACACTGAAGCTTTCTTT.